This T cell receptor (beta chain) was recovered during a study of T-cell reconstitution after alpha-beta-depleted transplantation in children. Unique molecular identifiers were used to barcode this TCRbeta library. TCRdb itself ran the PCR reads through MiXCR, one entry per CDR3 protein. The sample records approximately 230,000 distinct CDR3 sequences, roughly 25% being singletons. From germline, CDR1 is SNHLY and CDR2 FYNNEI. This CDR3 spans 14 amino acids. V was pared by 6 bases and J by 5 bases, with 6 bases of the junction left unmatched. The TCR was taken from a female patient between 2 and 15 years old who had a stem cell transplant for congenital amegakaryocytic thrombocytopenia, so the T cells may come from the graft donor. This chain links TRBV2 with TRBJ1-1; 10 bases align to TRBD1. Sequencing was performed on PBMCs, mostly from graft donor cells, taken 360 days after TCRalphabeta/CD19-depleted stem cell transplant. The CDR3 DNA reads TGTGCCAGCAGGCGAGGGACAGGGGCGACTGAAGCTTTCTTT. This sequence encodes CASRRGTGATEAFF. Supplemented by reference TRBV2 and TRBJ1-1, the full variable domain reads EPEVTQTPSHQVTQMGQEVILRCVPISNHLYFYWYRQILGQKVEFLVSFYNNEISEKSEIFDDQFSVERPDGSNFTLKIRSTKLEDSAMYFCASRRGTGATEAFFGQGTRLTVV.